One sample yielded the 21 T cell receptor beta chains listed below, sequenced in a study of blood T cell repertoires in COVID-19. The table came from immunoSEQ multiplex PCR; TCRdb's copy has only in-frame clones and leaves some out. The table records 55,000 to 70,000 clones, around 81% of them present only once. Material for sequencing was peripheral blood. The receptor source for this set is a human donor in a cohort sampled during active COVID-19.

This chain joins TRBV7-6 and TRBJ2-3; TRBD1 might be the D (9 bases). The ends were cut back, 5 bases at V and 3 bases at J, with 24 bases in the middle. The CDR3 runs 18 residues. From germline, CDR1 is SGHVS and CDR2 FNYEAQ. The CDR3 region has the DNA TGTGCCAGCAGCCAAGACAGGGGGGGACTAGTAGTGACAGATACGCAGTATTTT. Translation: CASSQDRGGLVVTDTQYF.

The chain recombines TRBV24-1 with TRBJ2-7; 8 nucleotides align to TRBD1. Germline assignment: CDR1 KGHDR and CDR2 SFDVKD. The CDR3 is 16 amino acids. V shed 3 bases and J 2 bases; nucleotides not matched to a gene: 8. The DNA of the CDR3 is TGTGCCACCAGTGATACCCGGCAGGGGGCTACCTACGAGCAGTACTTC. This encodes CATSDTRQGATYEQYF.

This rearrangement joins TRBV18 to TRBJ2-1; 8 bases map to TRBD2. Germline assignment: CDR1 KGHSH and CDR2 LQKENI. The V and J ends lost 6 bases and 1 base, in that order; junction bases with no gene match: 5. This CDR3 comprises 15 residues. CDR3 amino acids: CASSPGTSSYNEQFF. CDR3 coding DNA: TGTGCCAGCTCCCCCGGGACTAGTTCCTACAATGAGCAGTTCTTC.

The gene calls are TRBV7-8 and TRBJ2-7; weak D call: TRBD1 (7 bases). Trimming shortened V by 1 base and J by 7 bases, and 14 bases separated the two germline ends. The CDR3 has 14 residues. Germline V gene data show CDR1 as SGHVS and CDR2 as FQNEAQ. The CDR3 is CASSLVGSGGEQYF. CDR3 sequence (DNA): TGTGCCAGCAGCTTAGTCGGCTCAGGGGGGGAGCAGTACTTC.

This clone occurred once. The chain employs TRBV6-6 and TRBJ2-7; the D gene is possibly TRBD1 (6 bases). CDR3 length: 16 residues. Trimming removed 0 bases at V and 4 bases at J, with 16 bases between. The germline CDR1 and CDR2 sequences are MNHNY and SVGAGI (reference sequence). The CDR3 loop is CASSYSQAGDEYEQYF. CDR3 nucleotide sequence: TGTGCCAGCAGTTACTCGCAGGCAGGGGACGAATACGAGCAGTACTTC.

This rearrangement joins TRBV2 to TRBJ2-5; 8 bases are a match to TRBD1. The trim removed 3 bases at V and 2 bases at J, leaving 5 bases unmatched. The CDR3 spans 15 residues. In germline, CDR1 is SNHLY, CDR2 FYNNEI. CDR3 amino acids: CASSEERTGQETQYF. DNA for the CDR3: TGTGCCAGCAGTGAGGAGAGGACAGGGCAAGAGACCCAGTACTTC.

The chain joins TRBV21-1 to TRBJ1-1; the table's D call of TRBD1 was not tested on the DNA. TRBV21-1 is given as a pseudogene. The CDR3 loop spans 16 amino acids. DNA for the CDR3: TGTGCCAGCAGCAAAGGGTTTCGGACAGATAACACTGAAGCTTTCTTT. This codes for CASSKGFRTDNTEAFF.

The chain has TRBV2 and TRBJ2-7, with 7 bases fitting TRBD1. The CDR3 is 15 amino acids. Germline CDR1 SNHLY, CDR2 FYNNEI. Trimming took 2 bases from V and 1 from J; bases not matched to a gene: 5. The CDR3 loop reads CASSEFMGQSYEQYF. The CDR3 region has the DNA TGTGCCAGCAGTGAATTTATGGGACAGTCCTACGAGCAGTACTTC.

CDR3 DNA: TGTGCCAGTAGTATTGGGCGGCAGGGCTCCGGCGAGCAGTACTTC. It translates to CASSIGRQGSGEQYF. The chain combines TRBV19 with TRBJ2-7; possibly TRBD1 for D (5 bases). Trimming took off 3 bases at V and 6 bases at J, with 18 bases between the two ends. Per germline, CDR1 LNHDA and CDR2 SQIVND (reference sequence). The CDR3 consists of 15 residues.

This clone was counted only a few times. The CDR3 sequence: CASSLRGLGNSPLHF. CDR3 coding DNA: TGTGCCAGCAGCTTAAGGGGTTTGGGTAATTCACCCCTCCACTTT. The rearrangement joins TRBV7-9 to TRBJ1-6; the D gene is possibly TRBD1 (5 bases). Trimming took 2 bases from V and 6 from J, leaving 11 bases between them. The CDR3 is 15 amino acids. Germline V gene data show CDR1 as SEHNR and CDR2 as FQNEAQ (reference sequence).

The V and J genes are TRBV19 and TRBJ1-5, with no clear D. Germline V gene data show CDR1 as LNHDA and CDR2 as SQIVND (reference sequence). Trimming stripped 8 bases from V and 0 bases from J, with 14 bases between. The CDR3 covers 15 residues. The CDR3 region is CASAWTDYSNQPQHF. The DNA of the CDR3 is TGTGCCAGTGCCTGGACGGACTATAGCAATCAGCCCCAGCATTTT. Drawing the rest from reference TRBV19 and TRBJ1-5, the complete variable domain is DGGITQSPKYLFRKEGQNVTLSCEQNLNHDAMYWYRQDPGQGLRLIYYSQIVNDFQKGDIAEGYSVSREKKESFPLTVTSAQKNPTAFYLCASAWTDYSNQPQHFGDGTRLSIL.

This rearrangement joins TRBV9 to TRBJ2-2; 11 bases match TRBD2. The CDR3 covers 15 residues. The trim removed 4 bases at V and 4 bases at J, leaving 3 bases unmatched. The V gene's germline CDR1 is SGDLS and CDR2 YYNGEE. In nucleotides, the CDR3 is TGTGCCAGCAGCCTTCTAGCGGGAGGCACCGGGGAGCTGTTTTTT. Its translation is CASSLLAGGTGELFF.

V is TRBV5-5 and J is TRBJ2-7; 9 bases map to TRBD1. The germline V gene encodes CDR1 SGHKS and CDR2 YYEKEE (reference sequence). The CDR3 contains 15 residues. V lost 4 bases and J lost 2; bases outside the gene matches: 7. CDR3 in amino acids: CASSRQGVSAYEQYF. DNA of the CDR3: TGTGCCAGCAGCCGACAGGGGGTCTCGGCCTACGAGCAGTACTTC.

The CDR3 DNA reads as TGTGCCAGCAGCTTAGTAGGCGGCAGGGCCAGTGAAGCTTTCTTT. This encodes CASSLVGGRASEAFF. The rearrangement joins TRBV11-2 to TRBJ1-1, with D maybe TRBD1 (5 bases). With 1 base removed from V and 7 bases from J, the gap between germline ends came to 16 bases. This CDR3 contains 15 residues. The germline gives CDR1 SGHAT, CDR2 FQNNGV.

A remark on this clone: One junction end disagrees with the germline gene, perhaps due to a read error. The rearrangement joins TRBV2 to TRBJ1-4; D unclear. CDR1 and CDR2 from the germline V gene are SNHLY and FYNNEI. This CDR3 has 13 amino acids. The CDR3 is CASRPGSNEKLFF. The CDR3 DNA is TGTGCCAGCCGCCCGGGGTCTAACGAAAAACTGTTTTTT.

The chain joins TRBV7-9 to TRBJ2-7; the D gene is possibly TRBD1 (6 bases). The ends were cut back, 5 bases at V and 0 bases at J, with 23 bases in the middle. CDR1 SEHNR and CDR2 FQNEAQ come from the germline V gene (reference sequence). The CDR3 extends over 18 amino acids. Here the CDR3 reads CASSGRTVYISSSYEQYF. The CDR3 nucleotides are TGTGCCAGCAGCGGGCGGACAGTCTATATCTCCAGCTCCTACGAGCAGTACTTC. Combining the CDR3 with reference TRBV7-9 and TRBJ2-7 gives the whole variable domain DTGVSQNPRHKITKRGQNVTFRCDPISEHNRLYWYRQTLGQGPEFLTYFQNEAQLEKSRLLSDRFSAERPKGSFSTLEIQRTEQGDSAMYLCASSGRTVYISSSYEQYFGPGTRLTVT.

This clone was observed a single time. J is TRBJ2-7 and V is TRBV7-9; 9 positions match TRBD2. Trimming removed 1 base from V and 7 bases from J; junction bases left unmatched: 11. The CDR3 contains 16 residues. Looked up from germline, CDR1 is SEHNR and CDR2 is FQNEAQ (reference sequence). For the CDR3, the DNA is TGTGCCAGCAGCTTAGGTTTTGGCGGGGGGGCGCGAGAGCAGTACTTC. This translates into CASSLGFGGGAREQYF.

The genes are TRBV6-5 and TRBJ2-5; TRBD2 aligns across 7 bases. In germline, CDR1 is MNHEY, CDR2 SVGAGI. After removal of 7 bases from V and 5 bases from J, the junction contained 10 bases not matched to a gene. The CDR3 is made up of 14 amino acids. CDR3 sequence (DNA): TGTGCCAGCATGAAGCGGGGAGGGAGGGAGACCCAGTACTTC. It codes for CASMKRGGRETQYF.

The CDR3 sequence: CASSVSGSVYNEQFF. The CDR3 nucleotides read TGTGCCAGCAGCGTTAGCGGGAGTGTCTACAATGAGCAGTTCTTC. The chain combines TRBV9 with TRBJ2-1, with 9 bases matching TRBD2. After removal of 2 bases from V and 3 bases from J, the junction contained 3 bases not matched to a gene. Looked up from germline, CDR1 is SGDLS and CDR2 is YYNGEE. CDR3 size: 15 residues.

V is TRBV5-1 and J is TRBJ2-7, with TRBD1 matching over 8 bases. Germline V gives CDR1 SGHRS, CDR2 YFSETQ. There are 14 residues in the CDR3. The V segment lost 3 bases and the J segment 6 bases; nucleotides outside the gene matches: 8. CDR3 DNA: TGCGCCAGCAGCTCGCGGGACAGGTCCCTCGAGCAGTACTTC. The encoded protein is CASSSRDRSLEQYF.

The chain employs TRBV7-6 and TRBJ2-1, with 12 positions matching TRBD2. This CDR3 spans 17 amino acids. The V segment lost 1 base and the J segment 0 bases; nucleotides outside the gene matches: 1. In germline, CDR1 is SGHVS, CDR2 FNYEAQ. The CDR3 reads CASSLGTSGNSYNEQFF. CDR3 nucleotides: TGTGCCAGCAGCTTAGGGACTAGCGGGAACTCCTACAATGAGCAGTTCTTC.